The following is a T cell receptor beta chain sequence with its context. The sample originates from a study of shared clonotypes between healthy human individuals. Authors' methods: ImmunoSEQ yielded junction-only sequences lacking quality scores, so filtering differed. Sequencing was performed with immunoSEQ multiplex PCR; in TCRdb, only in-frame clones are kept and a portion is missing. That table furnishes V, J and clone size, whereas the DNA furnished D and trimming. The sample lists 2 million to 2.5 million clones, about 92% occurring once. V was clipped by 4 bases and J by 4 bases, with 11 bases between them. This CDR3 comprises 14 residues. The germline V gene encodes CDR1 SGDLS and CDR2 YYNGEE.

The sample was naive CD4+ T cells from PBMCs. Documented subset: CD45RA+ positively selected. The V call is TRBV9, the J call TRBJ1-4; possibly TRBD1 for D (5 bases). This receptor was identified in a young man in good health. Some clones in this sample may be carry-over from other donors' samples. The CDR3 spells CASSPRQYNEKLFF. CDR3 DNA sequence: TGTGCCAGCAGCCCTCGACAGTATAATGAAAAACTGTTTTTT.